This entry lists 20 T cell receptor beta chains sequenced from one sample in a study of neurological immune-mediated disorders. TCRdb processed the 5' RACE reads anew with MiXCR; each CDR3 protein has one entry. In the table there are tens of thousands of distinct CDR3 sequences, more than 9% of which are singletons. Sequences were obtained from PBMCs. The receptors stem from a woman aged 55-69 years with HTLV-1-associated myelopathy (HAM/TSP).

This clonotype was counted at least ten times. The chain is built from TRBV5-1 and TRBJ1-2; no reliable D call. With 1 base removed from V and 6 bases from J, the gap between germline ends came to 1 base. In germline, CDR1 is SGHRS, CDR2 YFSETQ. The CDR3 has 10 residues. In DNA form, the CDR3 reads TGCGCCAGCAGCTTGCATGGCTACACCTTC. Residues: CASSLHGYTF.

This clonotype was counted at least ten times. The chain recombines TRBV20-1 with TRBJ1-5; no clear D. The CDR3 is made up of 11 amino acids. Trimming removed 6 bases from V and 3 bases from J, with 6 bases in between. Germline assignment: CDR1 DFQATT and CDR2 SNEGSKA (reference sequence). The CDR3 region is CSAGDNQPQHF. CDR3 sequence (DNA): TGCAGTGCCGGGGACAATCAGCCCCAGCATTTT.

This clonotype was seen many times. J is TRBJ1-4 and V is TRBV20-1; 7 bases are shared with TRBD1. J was trimmed by 7 bases and V by 6 bases; bases with no gene match: 8. Germline assignment: CDR1 DFQATT and CDR2 SNEGSKA (reference sequence). The CDR3 is 13 amino acids. The CDR3 coding sequence is TGCAGTGCGACCAGGACAGGATTTGAAAAACTGTTTTTT. Residues: CSATRTGFEKLFF.

Ten or more counts support this clonotype. The gene calls are TRBV20-1 and TRBJ2-7, with D perhaps being TRBD1 or TRBD2 (6 bases each). The CDR3 is made up of 15 amino acids. Trimming removed 6 bases from V and 0 bases from J, with 18 bases in between. Looked up from germline, CDR1 is DFQATT and CDR2 is SNEGSKA (reference sequence). The CDR3 DNA follows: TGCAGTGCGCCGAATTGGAGGGGGACCTCCTACGAGCAGTACTTC. This sequence encodes CSAPNWRGTSYEQYF.

This clonotype came up many times. This chain links TRBV20-1 with TRBJ1-6; 11 nucleotides align to TRBD1. The J segment lost 9 bases and the V segment lost 3 bases, leaving 7 bases of the junction unmatched. The CDR3 is made up of 15 amino acids. Germline CDR1 is DFQATT and CDR2 is SNEGSKA (reference sequence). CDR3 sequence reads: CSASLFGTGGSPLHF. The CDR3 nucleotides read TGCAGTGCTAGTTTATTTGGGACAGGGGGTTCACCCCTCCACTTT.

This clonotype has at least ten counts. This chain links TRBV20-1 with TRBJ2-3, with 10 bases aligning to TRBD2. The CDR3 is 16 amino acids. J lost 3 bases, V lost 0 bases, and 6 bases had no gene match. The germline V gene encodes CDR1 DFQATT and CDR2 SNEGSKA (reference sequence). CDR3 nucleotides: TGCAGTGCTAGAGAGGCCCTAGCGGGGGCAACAGATACGCAGTATTTT. This gives the protein CSAREALAGATDTQYF.

This clonotype was recorded many times. The J gene is TRBJ1-1, the V gene TRBV7-9; 8 nucleotides match TRBD1. CDR1 and CDR2 from the germline V gene are SEHNR and FQNEAQ (reference sequence). The CDR3 runs 15 residues. The trim removed 10 bases at V and 2 bases at J, leaving 12 bases unmatched. This chain's CDR3 is CATKPVGQGNTEAFF. CDR3 sequence (DNA): TGTGCCACAAAACCCGTCGGACAGGGTAACACTGAAGCTTTCTTT.

This clonotype was detected ten times or more. The rearrangement uses TRBV7-9 and TRBJ1-6; D uncertain. The CDR3 length is 13 residues. The V end was cut by 5 bases, the J end by 9 bases, with 11 bases between. CDR1 and CDR2 (germline): SEHNR, FQNEAQ (reference sequence). The CDR3 is CASSAIGSSPLHF. In DNA, the CDR3 is TGTGCCAGCAGCGCAATTGGAAGTTCACCCCTCCACTTT.

This clonotype has a count of ten or more. The genes are TRBV29-1 and TRBJ1-1; D is undetermined. This CDR3 contains 10 residues. CDR1 and CDR2 (germline): SQVTM, ANQGSEA. V gave up 7 bases and J gave up 2 bases, with 5 bases separating them. CDR3 amino acids: CSGTNTEAFF. CDR3 DNA: TGCAGCGGGACTAACACTGAAGCTTTCTTT.

Ten or more counts support this clonotype. V and J are TRBV29-1 and TRBJ1-5; D might be TRBD1 (5 bases). The CDR3 runs to 13 residues. Between the trimmed V and J ends, which lost 1 base and 7 bases, there was a span of 11 bases. Germline assignment: CDR1 SQVTM and CDR2 ANQGSEA. CDR3 coding DNA: TGCAGCGTTGAAGGCAGGGAGGGCCAGCCCCAGCATTTT. Residues: CSVEGREGQPQHF. Filled out from reference TRBV29-1 and TRBJ1-5, the complete variable domain reads SAVISQKPSRDICQRGTSLTIQCQVDSQVTMMFWYRQQPGQSLTLIATANQGSEATYESGFVIDKFPISRPNLTFSTLTVSNMSPEDSSIYLCSVEGREGQPQHFGDGTRLSIL.

This clonotype was recorded many times. This chain connects TRBV6-6 to TRBJ2-3; D ambiguous. Trimming stripped 2 bases from V and 3 bases from J, with 6 bases between. This CDR3 comprises 13 residues. CDR1 and CDR2 from the germline V gene are MNHNY and SVGAGI (reference sequence). The CDR3 DNA is TGTGCCAGCAGTTACGGGGTTACAGATACGCAGTATTTT. Translated: CASSYGVTDTQYF.

In this sample, this clonotype turned up many times. The genes are TRBV5-1 and TRBJ2-3, with TRBD1 matching over 8 bases. The V gene end was trimmed by 3 bases and the J gene end by 6 bases; junction bases not matched to a gene: 6. This CDR3 spans 14 amino acids. Per the germline V gene, CDR1 is SGHRS and CDR2 is YFSETQ. The CDR3 DNA sequence: TGCGCCAGCAGCTGGACAGGGATTGGGGATACGCAGTATTTT. Its translation is CASSWTGIGDTQYF.

This clonotype has at least ten counts. The gene calls are TRBV10-3 and TRBJ1-4, with D possibly matching TRBD1 (5 bases). The V gene's germline CDR1 is ENHRY and CDR2 SYGVKD. The CDR3 sequence is 13 residues long. CDR3 sequence (DNA): TGTGCGACCATGGGGCAGAAGAATGAAAAACTGTTTTTT. It translates to CATMGQKNEKLFF.

This clonotype was detected ten times or more. The gene calls are TRBV10-1 and TRBJ2-1; 7 bases line up with TRBD2. The CDR3 runs 12 residues. V shed 1 base, J shed 10 bases, and the junction held 1 base outside the gene matches. Per the germline V gene, CDR1 is WNHNN and CDR2 is SYGVQD (reference sequence). This CDR3 is CASSEWGGEQFF. The CDR3 DNA reads as TGCGCCAGCAGTGAGTGGGGGGGGGAGCAGTTCTTC.

This clonotype has at least ten counts. The chain couples TRBV7-9 to TRBJ1-1; D gene ambiguous. This CDR3 is 14 amino acids long. The germline V gene encodes CDR1 SEHNR and CDR2 FQNEAQ (reference sequence). Trimming took 5 bases from V and 0 from J, leaving 10 bases between them. The CDR3: CASSLWTLNTEAFF. The CDR3 DNA is TGTGCCAGCAGCCTCTGGACCCTGAACACTGAAGCTTTCTTT.

To note about this clonotype: It is unclear where the CDR3 begins or ends on the DNA, so no DNA is shown, and the CDR3 is as TCRdb lists it. The V call is TRBV7-5, the J call TRBJ1-2. TRBV7-5 corresponds to a pseudogene. The CDR3 is 20 amino acids long, termini counted. The CDR3 is CISVPEALAVWGRWNYGYTF.

The chain combines TRBV30 with TRBJ2-3, with 8 bases fitting TRBD2. The CDR3 sequence is 14 residues long. Trimming removed 5 bases from V and 1 base from J; junction bases left unmatched: 5. CDR1 is GTSNPN, CDR2 SVGIG, per germline (reference sequence). DNA of the CDR3: TGTGCCTGGTCGGACGGGGGGGGCACAGATACGCAGTATTTT. Translated, it gives CAWSDGGGTDTQYF.

This clonotype was counted ten times or more. This chain connects TRBV5-6 to TRBJ1-4, with TRBD1 matching over 12 bases. The CDR3 sequence is 17 residues long. Germline-derived CDR1 and CDR2 are SGHDT and YYEEEE. The J segment lost 2 bases and the V segment lost 2 bases, leaving 4 bases of the junction unmatched. The chain's CDR3 is CASSFLGTGGTNEKLFF. CDR3 nucleotide sequence: TGTGCCAGCAGCTTCCTTGGGACAGGGGGCACTAATGAAAAACTGTTTTTT. Full variable domain (missing parts from reference TRBV5-6 and TRBJ1-4): DAGVTQSPTHLIKTRGQQVTLRCSPKSGHDTVSWYQQALGQGPQFIFQYYEEEERQRGNFPDRFSGHQFPNYSSELNVNALLLGDSALYLCASSFLGTGGTNEKLFFGSGTQLSVL.

This clonotype was recorded at least ten times. This chain connects TRBV4-1 to TRBJ2-1; 9 bases fit TRBD2. V was clipped by 2 bases and J by 0 bases; unmatched bases: 5. Per the germline V gene, CDR1 is MGHRA and CDR2 is YSYEKL. This CDR3 is 17 amino acids long. In DNA form, the CDR3 reads TGCGCCAGCAGCCAAATAATAGCGGGAGTCTCCTACAATGAGCAGTTCTTC. Its translation: CASSQIIAGVSYNEQFF.

By share, this clonotype counts as large (0.1 to 1%). V usage is TRBV5-1 and J usage is TRBJ2-7, with D perhaps matching TRBD2 (5 bases). Per the germline V gene, CDR1 is SGHRS and CDR2 is YFSETQ. V shed 0 bases and J shed 2 bases, with 12 bases lying between them. CDR3 size: 15 residues. This chain's CDR3 is CASSLGPSGTYEQYF. The CDR3 DNA is TGCGCCAGCAGCTTGGGGCCCAGCGGAACCTACGAGCAGTACTTC.